Following are 32 T cell receptor beta chains from one sample sequenced in a study of cytomegalovirus exposure and HLA in healthy donors. The PCR used 60 Vbeta and 13 Jbeta primers. Clones were read by immunoSEQ multiplex PCR, and TCRdb kept only the in-frame ones, dropping some. The table has roughly 95,000 clones, less than 85% seen once. The sequencing sample was made of PBMCs. The source of these receptors is a man aged 25-45 years in good health and CMV-seropositive.

This chain uses TRBV28 with TRBJ1-5; possible D gene TRBD1, 6 bases. Germline V gene lookup returns CDR1 MDHEN and CDR2 SYDVKM. The CDR3 length is 15 residues. V lost 7 bases and J 2 bases, leaving 15 bases between the germline ends. CDR3 DNA sequence: TGTGCCAGCACCCCCAGGGGTCATGGCAATCAGCCCCAGCATTTT. Translation: CASTPRGHGNQPQHF.

V and J are TRBV7-9 and TRBJ1-1; 7 bases line up with TRBD1. The germline V gene encodes CDR1 SEHNR and CDR2 FQNEAQ (reference sequence). The CDR3 is 15 residues long. J gave up 6 bases and V 1 base, and 8 bases lay outside the gene matches. Here the CDR3 DNA reads TGTGCCAGCAGCTTAGTCGGACAGGATTCTGCTGAAGCTTTCTTT. It translates to CASSLVGQDSAEAFF.

The chain has TRBV7-8 and TRBJ1-2, with D possibly TRBD1 on 5 matching bases. V was trimmed by 5 bases and J by 6 bases, leaving 13 bases between them. The germline gives CDR1 SGHVS, CDR2 FQNEAQ. CDR3 length equals 13 residues. The chain's CDR3 is CASSLSPGNGYTF. As DNA, the CDR3 is TGTGCCAGCAGCCTATCCCCAGGGAATGGCTACACCTTC.

This chain's CDR3 is CASSFRQGAATQYF. The CDR3 DNA reads TGTGCCAGCAGCTTCCGGCAGGGGGCCGCGACCCAGTACTTC. The V and J genes are TRBV5-4 and TRBJ2-5, with 8 bases identical to TRBD1. CDR3 length: 14 amino acids. CDR1 is SGHNT, CDR2 YYREEE, per germline (reference sequence). V was pared by 2 bases and J by 7 bases, with 7 bases of the junction left unmatched.

The chain uses TRBV5-1 and TRBJ1-3; unclear D gene. Germline CDR1 and CDR2: SGHRS and YFSETQ. The V end lost 4 bases, the J end lost 0 bases, and 8 bases lay between the germline ends. This CDR3 comprises 14 residues. The CDR3 sequence is CASSRGSSGNTIYF. For the CDR3, the DNA is TGCGCCAGCAGCCGAGGAAGCTCTGGAAACACCATATATTTT.

This sequence joins TRBV7-9 and TRBJ1-6; TRBD1 might be the D (5 bases). The CDR3 runs 13 residues. The germline V gene encodes CDR1 SEHNR and CDR2 FQNEAQ (reference sequence). Trimming pared 5 bases from V and 9 bases from J, leaving 11 bases between. The CDR3 is CASSPAGGSPLHF. The CDR3 coding sequence is TGTGCCAGCAGCCCCGCGGGGGGTTCACCCCTCCACTTT.

The genes are TRBV19 and TRBJ1-3, with D uncertain. The CDR3 has 16 residues. Germline loops: CDR1 LNHDA, CDR2 SQIVND (reference sequence). Trimming left V 7 bases short and J 0 bases short, with 16 bases between. The CDR3 nucleotides are TGTGCCAGTACCCCGGAGGAGGCCATCTCTGGAAACACCATATATTTT. This gives the protein CASTPEEAISGNTIYF. Full variable domain (rest looked up from reference TRBV19 and TRBJ1-3): DGGITQSPKYLFRKEGQNVTLSCEQNLNHDAMYWYRQDPGQGLRLIYYSQIVNDFQKGDIAEGYSVSREKKESFPLTVTSAQKNPTAFYLCASTPEEAISGNTIYFGEGSWLTVV.

The chain uses TRBV29-1 and TRBJ2-5, with D tentatively TRBD2 (6 bases). The germline CDR1 and CDR2 sequences are SQVTM and ANQGSEA. Trimming removed 4 bases at V and 3 bases at J, with 12 bases between. The CDR3 consists of 13 residues. The CDR3 DNA follows: TGCAGCGTTGGAAGGGGCGGGAAAGAGACCCAGTACTTC. It encodes CSVGRGGKETQYF.

This chain connects TRBV18 to TRBJ2-3, with 9 bases that match TRBD1. With V trimmed by 4 bases and J by 4 bases, 3 bases remained unmatched. The CDR3 loop spans 14 amino acids. Per the germline V gene, CDR1 is KGHSH and CDR2 is LQKENI. CDR3: CASSQDRGADTQYF. In DNA, the CDR3 is TGTGCCAGCTCACAGGACAGGGGCGCAGATACGCAGTATTTT.

The rearrangement joins TRBV10-3 to TRBJ2-5; D remains unclear. Germline CDR1 reads ENHRY; CDR2 reads SYGVKD. This CDR3 region has 11 residues. V lost 3 bases and J 4 bases, leaving 3 bases between the germline ends. DNA of the CDR3: TGTGCCATCAGTGATCGAGAGACCCAGTACTTC. Translated, it gives CAISDRETQYF.

For this clone: Other nucleotide sequences in the sample specify the same CDR3. The chain is built from TRBV5-6 and TRBJ2-7; 8 positions match TRBD1. This CDR3 spans 13 amino acids. With V trimmed by 5 bases and J by 6 bases, 7 bases remained unmatched. In germline, CDR1 is SGHDT, CDR2 YYEEEE. The CDR3 bases are TGTGCCAGCAGTTTCTTAGACAGGGGCGAGCAGTACTTC. Protein: CASSFLDRGEQYF.

The chain recombines TRBV9 with TRBJ2-6; TRBD2 agrees at 15 bases. J lost 2 bases, V lost 0 bases, and 9 bases had no gene match. CDR1 and CDR2 from the germline V gene are SGDLS and YYNGEE. This CDR3 contains 21 residues. CDR3 sequence reads: CASSVVLGLAGGLPGANVLTF. As DNA, the CDR3 is TGTGCCAGCAGCGTAGTTCTGGGACTAGCGGGAGGCCTCCCTGGGGCCAACGTCCTGACTTTC.

The chain couples TRBV5-1 to TRBJ2-7; the match to TRBD2 covers 8 bases. Trimming cost V 3 bases and J 4 bases; bases outside gene matches: 6. Per germline, CDR1 SGHRS and CDR2 YFSETQ. The CDR3 spans 14 residues. CDR3 sequence: CASSWGSGTYEQYF. DNA of the CDR3: TGCGCCAGCAGCTGGGGTAGCGGGACATACGAGCAGTACTTC.

CDR3 nucleotide sequence: TGTGCCAGCAGCCTAGGTGGGGCCGGGCAAGAGACCCAGTACTTC. Encoded protein: CASSLGGAGQETQYF. V and J are TRBV7-3 and TRBJ2-5, with a weak D call TRBD1 (5 bases). Between the trimmed V and J ends, which lost 5 bases and 2 bases, there was a span of 15 bases. The CDR3 length is 15 residues. CDR1 and CDR2 from the germline V gene are SGHTA and FQGTGA.

With respect to this clone: At the DNA level, this CDR3 is encoded by other sequences in the same sample as well. The J gene is TRBJ1-2, the V gene TRBV5-1; D is uncertain. The germline V gene has CDR1 SGHRS and CDR2 YFSETQ. V was trimmed by 4 bases and J by 4 bases, leaving 14 bases between them. The CDR3 is 14 amino acids. CDR3 protein: CASSPYAVRYGYTF. The CDR3 coding sequence is TGCGCCAGCAGCCCCTACGCGGTTCGCTATGGCTACACCTTC.

The V call is TRBV18, the J call TRBJ1-5, with D maybe TRBD1 (6 bases). Germline loops: CDR1 KGHSH, CDR2 LQKENI. The germline V and J ends were trimmed by 4 bases and 6 bases, with 19 bases remaining between them. The CDR3 extends over 16 amino acids. The CDR3 nucleotides read TGTGCCAGCTCACGTGGGAGTCAGGGGTCAGTTCAGCCCCAGCATTTT. Its translation: CASSRGSQGSVQPQHF.

This chain connects TRBV10-3 to TRBJ2-7; TRBD2 matches 10 bases. J was trimmed by 0 bases and V by 4 bases; bases with no gene match: 3. This CDR3 is built from 15 residues. Germline V gives CDR1 ENHRY, CDR2 SYGVKD. The CDR3 DNA reads as TGTGCCATCAGTGCGACTAGCGGGCCCTCCTACGAGCAGTACTTC. Residues: CAISATSGPSYEQYF.

This chain links TRBV9 with TRBJ1-2, with 7 nucleotides matching TRBD1. There are 14 residues in the CDR3. Germline CDR1 and CDR2: SGDLS and YYNGEE. Trimming took 3 bases from V and 6 from J; bases not matched to a gene: 8. CDR3 in amino acids: CASSGGQLEHGYTF. CDR3 DNA: TGTGCCAGCAGCGGGGGACAGCTTGAACATGGCTACACCTTC. Variable domain in full (rest from reference TRBV9 and TRBJ1-2): DSGVTQTPKHLITATGQRVTLRCSPRSGDLSVYWYQQSLDQGLQFLIQYYNGEERAKGNILERFSAQQFPDLHSELNLSSLELGDSALYFCASSGGQLEHGYTFGSGTRLTVV.

V and J are TRBV7-9 and TRBJ2-7, with D possibly being TRBD1 (5 bases). V was clipped by 8 bases and J by 6 bases, with 11 bases between them. The CDR3 totals 11 residues. The germline CDR1 and CDR2 sequences are SEHNR and FQNEAQ (reference sequence). The CDR3 sequence is CASARRGEQYF. CDR3 sequence (DNA): TGTGCCAGCGCGAGAAGGGGCGAGCAGTACTTC.

The rearrangement links TRBV7-9 to TRBJ2-5; TRBD1 is a possible D gene (6 bases). The germline V gene encodes CDR1 SEHNR and CDR2 FQNEAQ (reference sequence). Trimming left V 4 bases short and J 0 bases short, with 9 bases between. The CDR3 is 14 residues long. The CDR3 bases are TGTGCCAGCAGCTCAAGGGGGTACCAAGAGACCCAGTACTTC. Translation gives CASSSRGYQETQYF.

V usage is TRBV2 and J usage is TRBJ2-4; TRBD1 matches at 7 bases. V trimming: 6 bases; J trimming: 6 bases; junction bases outside the gene matches: 8. Germline values: CDR1 SNHLY, CDR2 FYNNEI. This CDR3 is built from 14 residues. CDR3 loop: CASRTGARGNIQYF. The CDR3, as DNA: TGTGCCAGCAGAACAGGGGCCAGAGGAAACATTCAGTACTTC. Full variable domain (remainder filled in from reference TRBV2 and TRBJ2-4): EPEVTQTPSHQVTQMGQEVILRCVPISNHLYFYWYRQILGQKVEFLVSFYNNEISEKSEIFDDQFSVERPDGSNFTLKIRSTKLEDSAMYFCASRTGARGNIQYFGAGTRLSVL.

This clone was counted a single time. J is TRBJ1-5 and V is TRBV19, with a tentative D call TRBD1 (6 bases). V dropped 7 bases and J dropped 6 bases, with 22 bases sitting between them. The CDR3 covers 16 residues. The V gene's germline CDR1 is LNHDA and CDR2 SQIVND (reference sequence). CDR3 bases: TGTGCCAGTACTCATCGGGGAGGGGGGGGCTTTCAGCCCCAGCATTTT. It specifies CASTHRGGGGFQPQHF.

V usage is TRBV11-3 and J usage is TRBJ2-3; 13 bases fit TRBD2. Per germline, CDR1 SGHNT and CDR2 YENEEA. The CDR3 spans 16 residues. The J segment lost 5 bases and the V segment lost 5 bases, leaving 7 bases of the junction unmatched. The DNA for the CDR3 is TGTGCCAGCAGCCCTGGGACTAGCGGGGAGGGAGATACGCAGTATTTT. It encodes CASSPGTSGEGDTQYF.

J is TRBJ2-5 and V is TRBV9, with a tentative D call TRBD2 (5 bases). Germline-derived CDR1 and CDR2 are SGDLS and YYNGEE. The CDR3 is 13 residues long. V was shortened by 9 bases and J by 2 bases, with 14 bases between the two germline ends. CDR3 sequence (DNA): TGTGCCATCGGGGAGAGTAATCAAGAGACCCAGTACTTC. It encodes CAIGESNQETQYF.

This rearrangement joins TRBV2 to TRBJ2-2, with a possible D match to TRBD2 (6 bases). This CDR3 has 15 residues. Trimming removed 6 bases at V and 0 bases at J, with 11 bases between. Germline-derived CDR1 and CDR2 are SNHLY and FYNNEI. The CDR3 loop reads CASRGRGTNTGELFF. The CDR3 bases are TGTGCCAGCAGGGGACGCGGGACGAACACCGGGGAGCTGTTTTTT.

The V call is TRBV11-2, the J call TRBJ1-3; the match to TRBD1 covers 8 bases. The CDR3 runs to 16 residues. Germline V gene lookup returns CDR1 SGHAT and CDR2 FQNNGV. V gave up 5 bases and J gave up 4 bases; unmatched junction bases: 10. CDR3 amino acids: CASSPHPTGAGNTIYF. Written as DNA, the CDR3 is TGTGCCAGCAGCCCCCACCCGACAGGGGCAGGAAACACCATATATTTT. The full variable domain, its missing parts supplied by reference TRBV11-2 and TRBJ1-3, is EAGVAQSPRYKIIEKRQSVAFWCNPISGHATLYWYQQILGQGPKLLIQFQNNGVVDDSQLPKDRFSAERLKGVDSTLKIQPAKLEDSAVYLCASSPHPTGAGNTIYFGEGSWLTVV.

The chain links TRBV29-1 to TRBJ1-2; 7 bases map to TRBD1. Germline CDR1 reads SQVTM; CDR2 reads ANQGSEA. This CDR3 spans 13 amino acids. Germline trimming cut 3 bases from V and 5 bases from J; bases unmatched to any gene: 6. The CDR3, as DNA: TGCAGCGTTGACGGGACAGATTTTTATGGCTACACCTTC. It specifies CSVDGTDFYGYTF.

The chain has TRBV5-1 and TRBJ2-2, with a possible D match to TRBD1 (6 bases). The V gene lost 5 bases and the J gene lost 0 bases, with 11 bases spanning the gap. The germline gives CDR1 SGHRS, CDR2 YFSETQ. The CDR3 extends over 15 amino acids. CDR3 DNA sequence: TGCGCCAGCAGTTCGACAGGCGCGAACACCGGGGAGCTGTTTTTT. Its protein is CASSSTGANTGELFF.

This chain connects TRBV5-4 to TRBJ1-1, with D possibly being TRBD1 (6 bases). This CDR3 spans 15 amino acids. CDR1 and CDR2 from the germline V gene are SGHNT and YYREEE (reference sequence). V was cut by 4 bases and J by 4 bases, with 17 bases left in between. The CDR3 spells CASSPPTGMGTEAFF. The CDR3 DNA reads TGTGCCAGCAGCCCGCCGACAGGCATGGGCACTGAAGCTTTCTTT. Supplemented by reference TRBV5-4 and TRBJ1-1, the full variable domain reads ETGVTQSPTHLIKTRGQQVTLRCSSQSGHNTVSWYQQALGQGPQFIFQYYREEENGRGNFPPRFSGLQFPNYSSELNVNALELDDSALYLCASSPPTGMGTEAFFGQGTRLTVV.

The chain employs TRBV7-8 and TRBJ2-2, with TRBD1 matching over 7 bases. Per germline, CDR1 SGHVS and CDR2 FQNEAQ. V lost 0 bases, J lost 10 bases, and 11 bases stayed unmatched. The CDR3 contains 16 residues. The CDR3, as DNA: TGTGCCAGCAGCTTAGCCACCGGGACAGAACTAGAGGAGCTGTTTTTT. Translated: CASSLATGTELEELFF.

This clone has only a few counts. The CDR3, as DNA: TGTGCCAGCAGCTTAGGAACAGGAGATCAGCCCCAGCATTTT. Protein: CASSLGTGDQPQHF. The rearrangement joins TRBV7-9 to TRBJ1-5, with D possibly being TRBD1 (5 bases). V was trimmed by 1 base and J by 5 bases, leaving 9 bases between them. From germline, CDR1 is SEHNR and CDR2 FQNEAQ (reference sequence). This CDR3 is 14 amino acids long. Full variable domain (missing parts from reference TRBV7-9 and TRBJ1-5): DTGVSQNPRHKITKRGQNVTFRCDPISEHNRLYWYRQTLGQGPEFLTYFQNEAQLEKSRLLSDRFSAERPKGSFSTLEIQRTEQGDSAMYLCASSLGTGDQPQHFGDGTRLSIL.

This rearrangement joins TRBV27 to TRBJ2-1; weak D call: TRBD1 (6 bases). The germline V gene encodes CDR1 MNHEY and CDR2 SMNVEV (reference sequence). V gave up 7 bases and J gave up 4 bases, with 11 bases separating them. The CDR3 contains 13 residues. The CDR3 bases are TGTGCCAGCATCTCGGACAGATACAATGAGCAGTTCTTC. Amino acids: CASISDRYNEQFF.